One sample yielded the 2 T cell receptor beta chains listed below, sequenced in a study of beta chain features in type 1 diabetes. Sequenced material consisted of expressed TCRB transcripts (all of the isolated RNA was reverse transcribed). Some clones are missing from TCRdb's copy, which holds only in-frame ones; the method was immunoSEQ multiplex PCR. Among about 220,000 clones listed, approximately 11% were seen once. Sequenced: central memory CD4+ T cells from blood. These receptors were collected from a man aged 18 to 30 in good health.

This clone occurred a few times. This chain connects TRBV23-1 to TRBJ2-7, with 11 bases lining up with TRBD1. TRBV23-1 is an open reading frame, and its role is uncertain. There are 18 residues in the CDR3. The V segment lost 3 bases and the J segment 3 bases; nucleotides outside the gene matches: 13. The chain's CDR3 is CASSHQGQGVRLIYEQYF. The CDR3 DNA reads TGCGCCAGCAGTCACCAGGGACAGGGGGTCCGACTTATCTACGAGCAGTACTTC.

This clone has more than one count but fewer than ten. The rearrangement joins TRBV5-5 to TRBJ2-3, with a weak D call TRBD2 (6 bases). V dropped 4 bases and J dropped 1 base, with 13 bases sitting between them. Germline assignment: CDR1 SGHKS and CDR2 YYEKEE (reference sequence). The CDR3 length is 15 residues. CDR3 DNA sequence: TGTGCCAGCAGCAGCCTGACGGGGGGCACAGATACGCAGTATTTT. Protein: CASSSLTGGTDTQYF.